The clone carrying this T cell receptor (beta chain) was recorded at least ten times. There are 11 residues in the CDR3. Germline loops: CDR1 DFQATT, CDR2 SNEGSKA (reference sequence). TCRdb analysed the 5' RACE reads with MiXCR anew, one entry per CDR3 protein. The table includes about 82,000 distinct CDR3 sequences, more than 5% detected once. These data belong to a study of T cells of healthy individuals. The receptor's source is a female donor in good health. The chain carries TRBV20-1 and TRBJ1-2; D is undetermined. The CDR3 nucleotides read TGCAGACCTGACGCCCGCTATGGCTACACCTTC. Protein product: CRPDARYGYTF.